This T cell receptor (beta chain) was obtained from a study of OX40 agonist ivuxolimab in advanced cancers. Study in general: Patients in dose escalation had liver, melanoma, kidney or head and neck cancers. Three patients showed partial responses: one hepatocellular carcinoma and two cutaneous melanoma cases.

This clone was seen a handful of times. Clones were sequenced by immunoSEQ multiplex PCR, and TCRdb holds only the in-frame ones, with some missing. The sample carries about 62,000 clones, 88% recorded once. Systemic immunosuppression or autoimmune disease history was grounds to exclude patients. The CDR3 is made up of 19 amino acids. Unmatched junction bases numbered 14, after V lost 7 bases and J lost 1 base. Germline CDR1 SNHLY, CDR2 FYNNEI. The TCR was taken from an adult with an advanced solid tumor such as melanoma, head and neck, liver or kidney cancer. This specimen was CD4+ or CD8+ T cells sorted from blood, taken in a trial of the OX40 agonist ivuxolimab. The J gene is TRBJ2-4, the V gene TRBV2; 12 nucleotides agree with TRBD2. For the CDR3, the DNA is TGTGCCAGCACCAAAGGGGCTAGCGGGGGGGGACTGGCCAAAAACATTCAGTACTTC. This codes for CASTKGASGGGLAKNIQYF.